These T cell receptor beta chains were read from a single sample in a study of cytomegalovirus exposure and HLA in healthy donors. The data were produced by immunoSEQ multiplex PCR, yet TCRdb's version contains in-frame clones alone and is incomplete. Of approximately 140,000 clones listed, 70% to 85% were seen once; the top ten hold 1.5% to 2%. Sequences were obtained from PBMCs. These TCRs come from a boy aged 10-17 years in good health and CMV-seronegative. Each CDR3 is given with its conserved first and last residue. A D gene is named only where the DNA matches it firmly. The size field is filled for only some rows; it gives once, few, many or a size class.

>TRBV29-1|TRBJ1-2|NA|NA
TGCAGCGTTTGGGACATCTCAACCTATGGCTACACCTTC
CSVWDISTYGYTF
>TRBV29-1|TRBJ2-3|NA|TRBD2
TGCAGCGTAGGGGGACTAGCGGGAGGTGGGGCCACAGATACGCAGTATTTT
CSVGGLAGGGATDTQYF
>TRBV4-1|TRBJ2-1|NA|TRBD2
TGCGCCAGCAGCCAAGAGCGGGGGGGCTACAATGAGCAGTTCTTC
CASSQERGGYNEQFF
>TRBV5-4|TRBJ2-6|NA|NA
TGTGCCAGCAGCTCAGGGTTCTCTGGGGCCACCGTCCTGACTTTC
CASSSGFSGATVLTF
>TRBV12-5|TRBJ1-3|NA|TRBD1
TGTGCTAGTGGTTTGGTGATCGGGACAGGGATCCTTTCCTCTGGAAACACCATATATTTT
CASGLVIGTGILSSGNTIYF
>TRBV5-4|TRBJ2-2|NA|NA
TGTGCCAGCAGCTTGGGGCGGGACCAGAACACCGGGGAGCTGTTTTTT
CASSLGRDQNTGELFF
>TRBV7-8|TRBJ2-3|NA|TRBD1
TGTGCCAGCAGCATGGGACAGCCCACAGATACGCAGTATTTT
CASSMGQPTDTQYF
>TRBV4-1|TRBJ1-5|NA|NA
TGCGCCAGCAGCCAAGTAGCAGGGCCGGACAGCAATCAGCCCCAGCATTTT
CASSQVAGPDSNQPQHF
>TRBV4-1|TRBJ2-7|NA|TRBD1
TGCGCCAGCAGCACCGGGACAGGAGCCTACGAGCAGTACTTC
CASSTGTGAYEQYF
>TRBV7-3|TRBJ2-2|NA|NA
TGTGCCAGCAGCTTACAGTACACCGGGGAGCTGTTTTTT
CASSLQYTGELFF
>TRBV7-9|TRBJ2-1|NA|TRBD2
TGTGCCAGCAGCTTAGCACAACTAGCGGGAGTACACAATGAGCAGTTCTTC
CASSLAQLAGVHNEQFF
>TRBV15|TRBJ1-2|NA|TRBD1
TGTGCCACCAGCAGAGGGGGCGGAGGGGGCGCTAACTATGGCTACACCTTC
CATSRGGGGGANYGYTF
>TRBV15|TRBJ2-1|once|TRBD2
TGTGCCACCTCTAGCGGGAGCTCCTACAATGAGCAGTTCTTC
CATSSGSSYNEQFF
>TRBV29-1|TRBJ1-1|NA|NA
TGCAGCGTCATTAACGGCGGGGCTTTCTTT
CSVINGGAFF
>TRBV9|TRBJ2-1|NA|TRBD2
TGTGCCAGCAGCCCGAGATCGGGGGGGGCGACAACGAGCTCCTACAATGAGCAGTTCTTC
CASSPRSGGATTSSYNEQFF
>TRBV25-1|TRBJ2-5|NA|NA
TGTGCCAGCAGTGACCTGGGGGGTCAGACCCAGTACTTC
CASSDLGGQTQYF
>TRBV5-6|TRBJ1-3|NA|NA
TGTGCCAGCAGCTTGGATTGGGGCAGGGCAAATGGAAACACCATATATTTT
CASSLDWGRANGNTIYF
>TRBV7-2|TRBJ2-7|NA|TRBD2
TGTGCCAGCAGCCGGGGGGGAGGGCCGGTGCATGAGCAGTACTTC
CASSRGGGPVHEQYF
>TRBV5-1|TRBJ2-7|NA|TRBD2
TGCGCCAGCAGCTTGGCTCGACTAGCGGTTTCCTACGAGCAGTACTTC
CASSLARLAVSYEQYF
>TRBV19|TRBJ1-1|NA|NA
TGTGCCAGTAGTATGAGAGATAACACTGAAGCTTTCTTT
CASSMRDNTEAFF
>TRBV25-1|TRBJ2-7|NA|NA
TGTGCCAGCCTAGGGGGGGGGCCCTCTTCCGAGCAGTACTTC
CASLGGGPSSEQYF
>TRBV7-3|TRBJ2-1|NA|TRBD2
TGTGCCAGCAGCTCCCTTACTAGCGCCGGATCCTACAATGAGCAGTTCTTC
CASSSLTSAGSYNEQFF
>TRBV27|TRBJ2-3|NA|TRBD2
TGTGCCACCCTCGGACTAGAGGGAGATACGCAGTATTTT
CATLGLEGDTQYF